This T cell receptor beta chain was recovered during a study of beta chain features in type 1 diabetes. Background on the study: The study found patients and healthy donors alike in age, gender and cell yields.

Remarks on this clone: The antigen remains unidentified.

The sequenced template was cDNA made from the entire isolated RNA. The assay was immunoSEQ multiplex PCR, and TCRdb's table has in-frame clones only and misses some. The table records around 350,000 clones, around 12% of them present only once. The trim removed 2 bases at V and 5 bases at J, leaving 6 bases unmatched. The CDR3 totals 14 residues. Germline V gives CDR1 MNHEY, CDR2 SMNVEV (reference sequence). Every participating donor gave one draw, a heparinised blood sample averaging roughly 0.12 L. The study's findings and limits: Whether HLA type influences TCRB rearrangement remained unresolved here.

What was sequenced was naive CD4+ T cells from blood. This sequence joins TRBV27 and TRBJ2-7; 7 bases align to TRBD2. The sequence was collected from a man younger than 35 in good health. CDR3 amino acids: CASSLGGGEHEQYF. Here the CDR3 DNA reads TGTGCCAGCAGTTTAGGCGGGGGAGAACACGAGCAGTACTTC.